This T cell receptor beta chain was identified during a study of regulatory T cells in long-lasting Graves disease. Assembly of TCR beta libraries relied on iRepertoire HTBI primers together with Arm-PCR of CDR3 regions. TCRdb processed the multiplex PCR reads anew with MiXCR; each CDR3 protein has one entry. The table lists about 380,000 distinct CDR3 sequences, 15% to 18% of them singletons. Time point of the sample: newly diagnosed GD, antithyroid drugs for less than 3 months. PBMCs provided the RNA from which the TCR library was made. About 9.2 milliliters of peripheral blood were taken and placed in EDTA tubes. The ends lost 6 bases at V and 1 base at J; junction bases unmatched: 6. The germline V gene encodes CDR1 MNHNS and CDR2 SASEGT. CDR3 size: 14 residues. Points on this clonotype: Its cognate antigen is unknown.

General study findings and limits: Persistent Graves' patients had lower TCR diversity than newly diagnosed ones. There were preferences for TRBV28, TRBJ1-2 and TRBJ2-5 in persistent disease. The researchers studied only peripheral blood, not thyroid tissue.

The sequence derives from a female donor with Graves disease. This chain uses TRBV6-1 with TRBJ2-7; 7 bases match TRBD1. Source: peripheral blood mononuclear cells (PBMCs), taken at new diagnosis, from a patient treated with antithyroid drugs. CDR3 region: CASRPTGVSYEQYF. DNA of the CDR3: TGTGCCAGCAGACCTACAGGGGTTTCCTACGAGCAGTACTTC.